This record looks at one T cell receptor beta chain sequence and its context. Its antigen is unidentified. TCRdb used MiXCR to reprocess the reads, holding one entry per CDR3 protein. Of about 740,000 distinct CDR3 sequences in the sample, 35% are singletons; the top ten hold under 3.5%. The sample is drawn from a study of T cell repertoires in cytomegalovirus infection. Whole-study context: It can be stated that public TCR beta signatures indicated CMV infection as well as a matching HLA type.

General study results and limits: The study identified carriers of CMV plus the relevant HLA from cumulative public TCR beta family frequency. It was HLA-C-restricted CMV-specific TCR beta clonotypes that dominated the response ex vivo.

The clonotype was recovered from a human donor in good health (CMV status not recorded). Some clones in this sample may be carry-over from other donors' samples. The sequencing input was PBMCs.

Here the CDR3 reads CASSLWDRGRRVRRVGLFF. CDR3 DNA sequence: TGTGCCAGCAGCTTATGGGACAGGGGGCGAAGGGTGAGAAGGGTGGGGCTGTTTTTT. V usage is TRBV7-8 and J usage is TRBJ2-2, with 12 bases matching TRBD1. Germline V lookup: CDR1 SGHVS, CDR2 FQNEAQ. The CDR3 runs 19 residues. The V gene end was trimmed by 2 bases and the J gene end by 13 bases; junction bases not matched to a gene: 20.